This T cell receptor beta chain is from a study of technical replicates of blood from a few donors. Trimming cost V 3 bases and J 5 bases; bases outside gene matches: 4. Germline V CDR1 and CDR2: SGHTA, FQGNSA. The CDR3 totals 14 residues. This clone showed up just a few times. The method was immunoSEQ multiplex PCR; TCRdb's version includes in-frame clones alone and lacks a portion of them. The sample carries tens of thousands of clones, over 75% recorded once. The sequence came from a human donor in good health. Some clones in this sample may be carry-over from other donors' samples. Source material: PBMCs. This chain uses TRBV7-2 with TRBJ2-1; 7 nucleotides line up with TRBD1. The CDR3 DNA follows: TGTGCCAGCAGCTTCATTACAGGGGACAATGAGCAGTTCTTC. Its translation: CASSFITGDNEQFF. Full variable domain (outside the CDR3, taken from reference TRBV7-2 and TRBJ2-1): GAGVSQSPSNKVTEKGKDVELRCDPISGHTALYWYRQSLGQGLEFLIYFQGNSAPDKSGLPSDRFSAERTGGSVSTLTIQRTQQEDSAVYLCASSFITGDNEQFFGPGTRLTVL.